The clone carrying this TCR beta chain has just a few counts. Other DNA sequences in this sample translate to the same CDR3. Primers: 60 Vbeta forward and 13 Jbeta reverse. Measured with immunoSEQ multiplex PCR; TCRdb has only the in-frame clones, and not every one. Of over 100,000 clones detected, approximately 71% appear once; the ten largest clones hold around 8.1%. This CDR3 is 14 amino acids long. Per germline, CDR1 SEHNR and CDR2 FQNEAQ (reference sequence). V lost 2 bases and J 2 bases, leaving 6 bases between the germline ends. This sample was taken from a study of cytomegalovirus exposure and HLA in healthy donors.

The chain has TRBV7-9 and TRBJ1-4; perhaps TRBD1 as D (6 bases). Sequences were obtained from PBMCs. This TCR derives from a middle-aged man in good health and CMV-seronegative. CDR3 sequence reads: CASSLTGTNEKLFF. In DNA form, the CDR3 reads TGTGCCAGCAGCTTAACAGGGACTAATGAAAAACTGTTTTTT.